Below, 20 T cell receptor beta chains from the same sample are listed, as sequenced in a study of CD8 T cells in ankylosing spondylitis. Each CDR3 protein gets one entry after TCRdb re-called the 5' RACE reads with MiXCR. The data contain roughly 100,000 distinct CDR3 sequences, about 7.7% of them singletons. The specimen was blood, either unsorted or a sorted T cell fraction (not recorded which). These receptors were taken from a male donor with ankylosing spondylitis or in good health (not recorded which).

This clonotype has ten or more counts. V gene TRBV5-6 combines with J gene TRBJ2-1; 7 bases are a match to TRBD2. Germline V gives CDR1 SGHDT, CDR2 YYEEEE. The CDR3 is made up of 17 amino acids. Germline trimming cut 0 bases from V and 0 bases from J; bases unmatched to any gene: 6. CDR3 sequence reads: CASSLEGGSHSYNEQFF. The CDR3 DNA is TGTGCCAGCAGCTTGGAGGGCGGGAGTCACTCCTACAATGAGCAGTTCTTC.

This clonotype occurred many times. The chain carries TRBV3-1 and TRBJ2-7, with no clear D. CDR3 length equals 13 residues. Looked up from germline, CDR1 is LGHDT and CDR2 is YNNKEL (reference sequence). Trimming took 0 bases from V and 5 from J, leaving 8 bases between them. The CDR3: CASSQESADEQYF. The CDR3 coding sequence is TGTGCCAGCAGCCAAGAGTCGGCTGACGAGCAGTACTTC.

This clonotype occurred many times. The rearrangement uses TRBV5-4 and TRBJ2-3, with 9 bases lining up with TRBD2. This CDR3 spans 17 amino acids. The V gene's germline CDR1 is SGHNT and CDR2 YYREEE (reference sequence). Trimming at V came to 4 bases and at J to 1 base, leaving 10 bases not matched to a gene. In DNA, the CDR3 is TGTGCCAGCAGCCCAACCCTTAGCGGGAGCGGCACAGATACGCAGTATTTT. Translation gives CASSPTLSGSGTDTQYF.

This clonotype has a count of ten or more. The chain recombines TRBV7-9 with TRBJ2-1, with 11 bases aligning to TRBD2. V shed 5 bases and J 2 bases; nucleotides not matched to a gene: 2. CDR3 length equals 15 residues. Germline CDR1 is SEHNR and CDR2 is FQNEAQ (reference sequence). The CDR3 protein is CASSALAGAYNEQFF. In DNA, the CDR3 is TGTGCCAGCAGCGCACTAGCGGGAGCCTACAATGAGCAGTTCTTC.

The rearrangement joins TRBV3-1 to TRBJ1-2; 7 bases match TRBD1. Germline CDR1 is LGHDT and CDR2 is YNNKEL (reference sequence). This CDR3 contains 15 residues. With 1 base clipped from V and 1 base from J, the junction kept 3 bases outside the gene matches. The CDR3 protein is CASSQVGTVNYGYTF. The CDR3, as DNA: TGTGCCAGCAGCCAAGTGGGGACAGTTAACTATGGCTACACCTTC.

This clonotype was observed many times. V usage is TRBV13 and J usage is TRBJ2-6; D is possibly TRBD1 or TRBD2 (6 bases each). With 4 bases removed from V and 2 bases from J, the gap between germline ends came to 15 bases. This CDR3 has 17 residues. CDR1 PRHDT and CDR2 FYEKMQ come from the germline V gene (reference sequence). CDR3 residues: CASSYQLGGTGANVLTF. DNA for the CDR3: TGTGCCAGCAGCTACCAATTAGGGGGGACTGGGGCCAACGTCCTGACTTTC.

A note on this clonotype: Being one base from a much bigger clone, this may be a read error. CDR3 DNA: TGTACTAGTGGTCCAGGGATCTCTGGAAACACCATATATTTT. Its translation is CTSGPGISGNTIYF. This rearrangement joins TRBV12-5 to TRBJ1-3; the D gene is possibly TRBD1 (5 bases). Germline CDR1 LGHNT, CDR2 FRNRAP. The CDR3 loop spans 14 amino acids. The full variable domain, rest sourced from reference TRBV12-5 and TRBJ1-3, is DARVTQTPRHKVTEMGQEVTMRCQPILGHNTVFWYRQTMMQGLELLAYFRNRAPLDDSGMPKDRFSAEMPDATLATLKIQPSEPRDSAVYFCTSGPGISGNTIYFGEGSWLTVV.

This clonotype occurred many times. The chain employs TRBV5-6 and TRBJ1-1, with no clear D. CDR3 length: 12 amino acids. Looked up from germline, CDR1 is SGHDT and CDR2 is YYEEEE. Trimming stripped 2 bases from V and 4 bases from J, with 6 bases between. The CDR3 loop is CASSLVSTEAFF. CDR3 sequence (DNA): TGTGCCAGCAGCTTAGTTTCCACTGAAGCTTTCTTT.

Ten or more counts support this clonotype. V usage is TRBV5-5 and J usage is TRBJ1-5; 7 bases line up with TRBD1. The CDR3 contains 15 residues. The J segment lost 5 bases and the V segment lost 2 bases, leaving 7 bases of the junction unmatched. Germline assignment: CDR1 SGHKS and CDR2 YYEKEE (reference sequence). This CDR3 is CASSFLPGGDQPQHF. The CDR3 bases are TGTGCCAGCAGCTTTCTCCCAGGGGGGGATCAGCCCCAGCATTTT.

This clonotype was seen more than once but under ten times. This rearrangement joins TRBV7-9 to TRBJ2-6; a possible D gene is TRBD1 (5 bases). V lost 5 bases, J lost 0 bases, and 14 bases lay in between. Per the germline V gene, CDR1 is SEHNR and CDR2 is FQNEAQ (reference sequence). This CDR3 region has 17 residues. CDR3 sequence (DNA): TGTGCCAGCAGCCCCAAGACGGACATCTCTGGGGCCAACGTCCTGACTTTC. This sequence encodes CASSPKTDISGANVLTF.

In its sample, this clonotype was seen many times. The CDR3 reads CASSSPRGGRNTEAFF. DNA for the CDR3: TGTGCCAGCAGTAGCCCTCGGGGGGGGCGTAACACTGAAGCTTTCTTT. This chain connects TRBV6-6 to TRBJ1-1, with D possibly TRBD1 on 6 matching bases. The CDR3 consists of 16 residues. The V end was cut by 5 bases, the J end by 2 bases, with 18 bases between. Germline lookup yields CDR1 MNHNY and CDR2 SVGAGI (reference sequence).

The sample holds many counts of this clonotype. V is TRBV6-2 or TRBV6-3 and J is TRBJ2-7; D remains unclear. Trimming removed 0 bases from V and 1 base from J, with 4 bases in between. This CDR3 region has 13 residues. Germline V gives CDR1 MNHEY, CDR2 SVGEGT. The CDR3 reads CASSYSRSYEQYF. In DNA, the CDR3 is TGTGCCAGCAGTTACTCCCGGTCCTACGAGCAGTACTTC.

V usage is TRBV28 and J usage is TRBJ1-6; D is possibly TRBD1 (5 bases). In germline, CDR1 is MDHEN, CDR2 SYDVKM. This CDR3 region has 14 residues. Trimming cost V 7 bases and J 10 bases, with 17 bases left between them. In nucleotides, the CDR3 is TGTGCCAGCACCGGCCCGGGACTCTACTCACCCCTCCACTTT. Protein sequence: CASTGPGLYSPLHF. The whole variable domain, remainder taken from reference TRBV28 and TRBJ1-6, is DVKVTQSSRYLVKRTGEKVFLECVQDMDHENMFWYRQDPGLGLRLIYFSYDVKMKEKGDIPEGYSVSREKKERFSLILESASTNQTSMYLCASTGPGLYSPLHFGNGTRLTVT.

This clonotype has a count of ten or more. The chain has TRBV7-9 and TRBJ1-3; D is unclear. CDR1 is SEHNR, CDR2 FQNEAQ, per germline (reference sequence). The CDR3 length is 15 residues. V was shortened by 3 bases and J by 7 bases, with 16 bases between the two germline ends. The CDR3 DNA reads as TGTGCCAGCAGCTTGGCAGGCGCCTCCGCGAACACCATATATTTT. As protein: CASSLAGASANTIYF.

This clonotype has ten or more counts. The chain has TRBV2 and TRBJ2-3; no clear D. The CDR3 contains 12 residues. Looked up from germline, CDR1 is SNHLY and CDR2 is FYNNEI. Trimming cost V 8 bases and J 3 bases, with 9 bases left between them. The CDR3 coding sequence is TGTGCCAGCCGCACCGGGACAGATACGCAGTATTTT. Protein: CASRTGTDTQYF.

The V gene is TRBV5-5, the J gene TRBJ2-2; D is possibly TRBD1 or TRBD2 (5 bases each). Trimming left V 1 base short and J 4 bases short, with 11 bases between. In germline, CDR1 is SGHKS, CDR2 YYEKEE (reference sequence). The CDR3 contains 15 residues. The CDR3 bases are TGTGCCAGCAGCTTGTTGGGGGATGGCACCGGGGAGCTGTTTTTT. Amino acids: CASSLLGDGTGELFF.

This clonotype was recorded many times. The chain couples TRBV6-2 or TRBV6-3 to TRBJ2-2; D is unclear. Germline CDR1 is MNHEY and CDR2 is SVGEGT. Trimming stripped 6 bases from V and 5 bases from J, with 10 bases between. This CDR3 region has 13 residues. DNA for the CDR3: TGTGCCAGCAGCCCTACTCGGACCGGGGAGCTGTTTTTT. Its protein product is CASSPTRTGELFF.

This clonotype was detected ten times or more. The chain uses TRBV3-1 and TRBJ1-3; TRBD1 aligns across 9 bases. J was trimmed by 0 bases and V by 4 bases; bases with no gene match: 4. This CDR3 is built from 16 residues. Germline loops: CDR1 LGHDT, CDR2 YNNKEL (reference sequence). The CDR3 nucleotides are TGTGCCAGCAGCCGACAGGGGGAAGGCTCTGGAAACACCATATATTTT. Residues: CASSRQGEGSGNTIYF.

This clonotype was observed many times. The chain employs TRBV29-1 and TRBJ2-3; tentative D call: TRBD1 (5 bases). This CDR3 is 13 amino acids long. V lost 7 bases, J lost 1 base, and 12 bases lay in between. CDR1 and CDR2 from the germline V gene are SQVTM and ANQGSEA. CDR3 sequence reads: CSGTRSGTDTQYF. The CDR3 DNA is TGCAGCGGGACACGGTCGGGCACAGATACGCAGTATTTT.

This clonotype was seen ten or more times. The chain is built from TRBV5-6 and TRBJ2-5, with D unresolved. The V and J ends lost 2 bases and 4 bases respectively, with 6 bases between them. CDR1 is SGHDT, CDR2 YYEEEE, per germline. The CDR3 loop spans 12 amino acids. The CDR3 sequence is CASSFTRETQYF. Written as DNA, the CDR3 is TGTGCCAGCAGCTTCACACGAGAGACCCAGTACTTC.